Following are 4 T cell receptor beta chains from one sample sequenced in a study of blood T cell repertoires in COVID-19. The table came from immunoSEQ multiplex PCR; TCRdb's copy has only in-frame clones and leaves some out. The sample lists some 530,000 clones, over 75% occurring once. Specimen: peripheral blood. All receptors come from a human donor in a cohort sampled during active COVID-19.

The rearrangement uses TRBV24-1 and TRBJ2-1; 11 nucleotides align to TRBD1. In germline, CDR1 is KGHDR, CDR2 SFDVKD. This CDR3 comprises 16 residues. The V segment lost 5 bases and the J segment 2 bases; nucleotides outside the gene matches: 4. In DNA form, the CDR3 reads TGTGCCACCAGTGCCCGGACAGGGGGCGCCTACAATGAGCAGTTCTTC. This translates into CATSARTGGAYNEQFF.

CDR3 amino acids: CASRSDRGGHEKLFF. CDR3 DNA: TGTGCCAGCAGGTCTGACAGGGGAGGTCATGAAAAACTGTTTTTT. The chain has TRBV2 and TRBJ1-4, with 8 bases aligning to TRBD1. Trimming took 6 bases from V and 6 from J; bases not matched to a gene: 9. There are 15 residues in the CDR3. Germline-derived CDR1 and CDR2 are SNHLY and FYNNEI.

This clone was detected only once. The V and J genes are TRBV3-1 (or the pseudogene TRBV3-2) and TRBJ2-3; 7 bases line up with TRBD1. The CDR3 length is 17 residues. V trimming: 4 bases; J trimming: 0 bases; junction bases outside the gene matches: 10. Germline CDR1 and CDR2: LGHDT and YNNKEL (reference sequence). The CDR3 here is CASSPSRTGPSTDTQYF. The CDR3 DNA is TGTGCCAGCAGCCCGAGTCGGACAGGACCGAGCACAGATACGCAGTATTTT.

V gene TRBV10-1 combines with J gene TRBJ1-1; 8 bases agree with TRBD1. Per germline, CDR1 WNHNN and CDR2 SYGVQD (reference sequence). Trimming cost V 1 base and J 4 bases; bases outside gene matches: 5. This CDR3 has 15 residues. This CDR3 is CASSELTGVGTEAFF. CDR3 DNA: TGCGCCAGCAGTGAGTTGACAGGGGTAGGCACTGAAGCTTTCTTT.